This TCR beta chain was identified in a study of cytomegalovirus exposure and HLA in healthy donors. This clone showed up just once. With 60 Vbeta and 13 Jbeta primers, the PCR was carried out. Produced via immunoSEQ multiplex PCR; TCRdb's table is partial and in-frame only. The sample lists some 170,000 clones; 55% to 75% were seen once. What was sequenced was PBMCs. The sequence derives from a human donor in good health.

CDR3 residues: CASSEGGRGKLFF. CDR3 nucleotide sequence: TGTGCCAGCAGTGAAGGAGGCAGGGGTAAACTGTTTTTT. V usage is TRBV2 and J usage is TRBJ1-4; D is possibly TRBD1 (6 bases). The ends were cut back, 1 base at V and 11 bases at J, with 11 bases in the middle. This CDR3 has 13 amino acids. Germline CDR1 and CDR2: SNHLY and FYNNEI.